This is a list of T cell receptor beta chains from one sample in a study of vaccination and CD4 T cells after COVID-19. TCRdb reprocessed the PCR reads with MiXCR, giving one entry per CDR3 protein. The sample lists 17,000 or so distinct CDR3 sequences, around 43% occurring once. Antigen specificity for these receptors is unknown. The specimen comprised CD4+ T cells from blood, cultured in vitro, sampled before SARS-CoV-2 vaccination. These receptor sequences come from a human donor who received a COVID-19 vaccine. Each CDR3 is given with its conserved first and last residue. Fields, in order: D gene, clone size, J gene, V gene, CDR3 DNA, CDR3 protein. The D gene is left open where the match is weak. Clone size is given for some rows only: seen once, a few or many times, or a class if the clone is expanded.

d_gene: TRBD2
abundance: -
j_gene: TRBJ2-7
v_gene: TRBV2
CDR3nt: TGTGCCAGCAGTCAGCGGGAGAGCTCCTACGAGCAGTACTTC
CDR3aa: CASSQRESSYEQYF

d_gene: -
abundance: -
j_gene: TRBJ2-7
v_gene: TRBV25-1
CDR3nt: TGTGCCAGCAGTCCCCTACGAGTAGGGGGGGGGTTCTACGAGCAGTACTTC
CDR3aa: CASSPLRVGGGFYEQYF

d_gene: -
abundance: few
j_gene: TRBJ2-7
v_gene: TRBV2
CDR3nt: TGTGCCAGCAACCGGGACGGACTATACGAGCAGTACTTC
CDR3aa: CASNRDGLYEQYF

d_gene: TRBD1
abundance: -
j_gene: TRBJ1-6
v_gene: TRBV6-1
CDR3nt: TGTGCCAGCAGTAAGCTTCGACAGGGGTTGGCCTATAATTCACCCCTCCACTTT
CDR3aa: CASSKLRQGLAYNSPLHF

d_gene: TRBD2
abundance: few
j_gene: TRBJ2-3
v_gene: TRBV2
CDR3nt: TGTGCCAGCACCGGACTAGTTTCAGATACGCAGTATTTT
CDR3aa: CASTGLVSDTQYF

d_gene: -
abundance: -
j_gene: TRBJ2-3
v_gene: TRBV27
CDR3nt: TGTGCCAGCAGCCCCCATCCGCGTCTACCAACTAGCACAGATACGCAGTATTTT
CDR3aa: CASSPHPRLPTSTDTQYF

d_gene: TRBD2
abundance: -
j_gene: TRBJ2-4
v_gene: TRBV6-5
CDR3nt: TGTGCCAGCAGTTACTCACTAGCGGGGGTAGCCAAAAACATTCAGTACTTC
CDR3aa: CASSYSLAGVAKNIQYF

d_gene: TRBD2
abundance: few
j_gene: TRBJ2-3
v_gene: TRBV7-6
CDR3nt: TGTGCCAGCAGCTTAGTAGCGGGGGGGCCATCAGATACGCAGTATTTT
CDR3aa: CASSLVAGGPSDTQYF

d_gene: -
abundance: -
j_gene: TRBJ2-1
v_gene: TRBV20-1
CDR3nt: TGCAGTGCTAGTTCGTACGGGGGCCCCTCCTACAATGAGCAGTTCTTC
CDR3aa: CSASSYGGPSYNEQFF

d_gene: TRBD1
abundance: -
j_gene: TRBJ2-6
v_gene: TRBV5-1
CDR3nt: TGCGCCAGCAGCTCTCTCAGGGGGCCGTCGGGGGCCAACGTCCTGACTTTC
CDR3aa: CASSSLRGPSGANVLTF

d_gene: TRBD2
abundance: -
j_gene: TRBJ2-7
v_gene: TRBV20-1
CDR3nt: TGCAGTGCTAGACCTCGGGAGAGCGGGGGCTACGAGCAGTACTTC
CDR3aa: CSARPRESGGYEQYF

d_gene: -
abundance: -
j_gene: TRBJ2-2
v_gene: TRBV19
CDR3nt: TGTGCCAGTAGTATTCTGAACCCAACGAGCACCGGGGAGCTGTTTTTT
CDR3aa: CASSILNPTSTGELFF

d_gene: -
abundance: -
j_gene: TRBJ2-7
v_gene: TRBV14
CDR3nt: TGTGCCAGCAGCCAAGTAAGGGGGTCGAAGCACTTC
CDR3aa: CASSQVRGSKHF

d_gene: TRBD2
abundance: few
j_gene: TRBJ2-2
v_gene: TRBV6-1
CDR3nt: TGTGCCAGCATGGGGTCTAGCGGAGTAACCGGGGAGCTGTTTTTT
CDR3aa: CASMGSSGVTGELFF

d_gene: TRBD2
abundance: few
j_gene: TRBJ2-1
v_gene: TRBV20-1
CDR3nt: TGCAGTGCTAGAGATCCCCCGCGGGGGGGCCATGAGCAGTTCTTC
CDR3aa: CSARDPPRGGHEQFF

d_gene: -
abundance: few
j_gene: TRBJ2-7
v_gene: TRBV10-3
CDR3nt: TGTGCCATCAGTGAGTCGGAGGACAGCGGCGACGAGCAGTACTTC
CDR3aa: CAISESEDSGDEQYF

d_gene: TRBD1
abundance: few
j_gene: TRBJ1-5
v_gene: TRBV25-1
CDR3nt: TGTGCCAGCAGTAAGACAGGGTCGGGTCAGCCCCAGCATTTT
CDR3aa: CASSKTGSGQPQHF

d_gene: TRBD2
abundance: -
j_gene: TRBJ2-3
v_gene: TRBV4-1
CDR3nt: TGCGCCAGCAGCCGGGGACTAGCGGTAAGGACAGATACGCAGTATTTT
CDR3aa: CASSRGLAVRTDTQYF

d_gene: TRBD1
abundance: -
j_gene: TRBJ1-2
v_gene: TRBV24-1
CDR3nt: TGTGCCACCAGTGATCCGGGACAGGGGAACTATGGCTACACCTTC
CDR3aa: CATSDPGQGNYGYTF

d_gene: -
abundance: few
j_gene: TRBJ2-1
v_gene: TRBV6-2/TRBV6-3
CDR3nt: TGTGCCAGCAGCCCCGCTGCGGGGACCAATGAGCAGTTCTTC
CDR3aa: CASSPAAGTNEQFF

d_gene: -
abundance: -
j_gene: TRBJ2-5
v_gene: TRBV2
CDR3nt: TGTGCCAGCAGTGAGAGGTGGGAGACCCAGTACTTC
CDR3aa: CASSERWETQYF

d_gene: TRBD1
abundance: few
j_gene: TRBJ1-2
v_gene: TRBV2
CDR3nt: TGTGCCAGCAGTGAATGGGACAGGAGTGGCTACACCTTC
CDR3aa: CASSEWDRSGYTF

d_gene: TRBD2
abundance: -
j_gene: TRBJ2-3
v_gene: TRBV5-1
CDR3nt: TGCGCCAGCAGTGGGACTAGCGCCACAGATACGCAGTATTTT
CDR3aa: CASSGTSATDTQYF

d_gene: -
abundance: -
j_gene: TRBJ1-6
v_gene: TRBV14
CDR3nt: TGTGCCAGCAGCCAAGATTCAGGATCCGATTCACCCCTCCACTTT
CDR3aa: CASSQDSGSDSPLHF

d_gene: -
abundance: -
j_gene: TRBJ1-5
v_gene: TRBV12-3/TRBV12-4
CDR3nt: TGTGCCAGCAGTAAACGACAGGTGTATAGCAATCAGCCCCAGCATTTT
CDR3aa: CASSKRQVYSNQPQHF

d_gene: -
abundance: -
j_gene: TRBJ1-1
v_gene: TRBV11-3
CDR3nt: TGTGCCAGCTCGGTGAACACTGAAGCTTTCTTT
CDR3aa: CASSVNTEAFF

d_gene: -
abundance: -
j_gene: TRBJ1-1
v_gene: TRBV20-1
CDR3nt: TGCAGTGCTGCCCCGCGAGGGGGACACCGGGCGAGCAACACTGAAGCTTTCTTT
CDR3aa: CSAAPRGGHRASNTEAFF

d_gene: TRBD1
abundance: -
j_gene: TRBJ1-4
v_gene: TRBV6-5
CDR3nt: TGTGCCAGCAGTTCCAGGGGGTCCGCTAATGAAAAACTGTTTTTT
CDR3aa: CASSSRGSANEKLFF

d_gene: -
abundance: -
j_gene: TRBJ2-3
v_gene: TRBV18
CDR3nt: TGTGCCAGCTCACTAAGCACAGATACGCAGTATTTT
CDR3aa: CASSLSTDTQYF

d_gene: TRBD1
abundance: -
j_gene: TRBJ1-6
v_gene: TRBV2
CDR3nt: TGTGCCAGCAGTCTACCGGGACAGGGAGATTCACCCCTCCACTTT
CDR3aa: CASSLPGQGDSPLHF

d_gene: -
abundance: -
j_gene: TRBJ2-3
v_gene: TRBV7-2
CDR3nt: TGTGCCAGCAGCTTAGACCTAGCCTCGAGGGTCGATACGCAGTATTTT
CDR3aa: CASSLDLASRVDTQYF

d_gene: -
abundance: -
j_gene: TRBJ2-7
v_gene: TRBV20-1
CDR3nt: TGCAGTGCTAAGAGGACAGATGTTCTCGAGCAGTACTTC
CDR3aa: CSAKRTDVLEQYF

d_gene: -
abundance: once
j_gene: TRBJ1-1
v_gene: TRBV10-3
CDR3nt: TGTGCCATCAGCCCCTCGACAGGTTCCGGCACTGAAGCTTTCTTT
CDR3aa: CAISPSTGSGTEAFF

d_gene: -
abundance: -
j_gene: TRBJ1-3
v_gene: TRBV20-1
CDR3nt: TGCAGTGCGAAAGAAGGTACCGACACCATATATTTT
CDR3aa: CSAKEGTDTIYF

d_gene: -
abundance: -
j_gene: TRBJ1-2
v_gene: TRBV21-1
CDR3nt: TGTGCCAGCAGCAAAGTCTCACGAGGGGCAGGGGTATGTGGCTACACCTTC
CDR3aa: CASSKVSRGAGVCGYTF